These 19 T cell receptor beta chains came from one sample sequenced in a study of cytomegalovirus exposure and HLA in healthy donors. Primers for the PCR totalled 60 Vbeta and 13 Jbeta. Assay: immunoSEQ multiplex PCR; the TCRdb copy retains only in-frame clones and omits some. There are about 200,000 clones in the sample, with around 0.74% held by the top ten. Material for sequencing was PBMCs. Receptor source: a boy younger than 18 in good health and CMV-seronegative.

This rearrangement joins TRBV9 to TRBJ1-2, with unresolved D. Trimming removed 4 bases at V and 2 bases at J, with 21 bases between. The V gene's germline CDR1 is SGDLS and CDR2 YYNGEE. The CDR3 extends over 17 amino acids. Here the CDR3 DNA reads TGTGCCAGCAGCTCGAGCGGGCGCAGCGTCCCGAACTATGGCTACACCTTC. This codes for CASSSSGRSVPNYGYTF.

CDR3 sequence: CASSPGQGASNTEAFF. The CDR3 bases are TGTGCCAGCAGCCCGGGACAGGGGGCTTCGAACACTGAAGCTTTCTTT. The chain couples TRBV5-5 to TRBJ1-1; 12 positions agree with TRBD1. Germline CDR1 reads SGHKS; CDR2 reads YYEKEE (reference sequence). CDR3 length equals 16 residues. With V trimmed by 4 bases and J by 1 base, 5 bases remained unmatched.

The rearrangement uses TRBV28 and TRBJ1-6, with D perhaps TRBD1 (5 bases). V lost 5 bases, J lost 9 bases, and 17 bases lay in between. The length of the CDR3 is 15 residues. In germline, CDR1 is MDHEN, CDR2 SYDVKM. The CDR3 region is CASSPSQGSGSPLHF. CDR3 nucleotide sequence: TGTGCCAGCAGTCCAAGCCAGGGATCAGGTTCACCCCTCCACTTT.

The chain recombines TRBV19 with TRBJ1-5, with 7 bases that match TRBD1. The length of the CDR3 is 14 residues. Germline CDR1 and CDR2: LNHDA and SQIVND (reference sequence). V shed 4 bases and J 1 base; nucleotides not matched to a gene: 1. CDR3 in amino acids: CASSTDRSNQPQHF. DNA of the CDR3: TGTGCCAGTAGTACGGACAGGAGCAATCAGCCCCAGCATTTT. The full variable domain, with the rest looked up from reference TRBV19 and TRBJ1-5, is DGGITQSPKYLFRKEGQNVTLSCEQNLNHDAMYWYRQDPGQGLRLIYYSQIVNDFQKGDIAEGYSVSREKKESFPLTVTSAQKNPTAFYLCASSTDRSNQPQHFGDGTRLSIL.

The chain recombines TRBV6-6 with TRBJ2-3; 8 bases agree with TRBD2. In germline, CDR1 is MNHNY, CDR2 SVGAGI (reference sequence). The J segment lost 6 bases and the V segment lost 5 bases, leaving 13 bases of the junction unmatched. CDR3 length: 16 residues. The CDR3 protein is CASSPTGLAGADTQYF. For the CDR3, the DNA is TGTGCCAGCAGTCCAACGGGGCTAGCGGGCGCCGATACGCAGTATTTT.

The V call is TRBV7-2, the J call TRBJ2-5; perhaps TRBD1 as D (5 bases). V was pared by 5 bases and J by 3 bases, with 16 bases between. The CDR3 runs 15 residues. CDR1 and CDR2 (germline): SGHTA, FQGNSA. The CDR3 sequence is CASSQPIEGEETQYF. CDR3 in DNA: TGTGCCAGCAGCCAGCCGATTGAAGGGGAAGAGACCCAGTACTTC. The full variable domain, completed using reference TRBV7-2 and TRBJ2-5, is GAGVSQSPSNKVTEKGKDVELRCDPISGHTALYWYRQSLGQGLEFLIYFQGNSAPDKSGLPSDRFSAERTGGSVSTLTIQRTQQEDSAVYLCASSQPIEGEETQYFGPGTRLLVL.

This sequence joins TRBV25-1 and TRBJ2-2, with TRBD1 as a possible D gene (6 bases). The V gene lost 6 bases and the J gene lost 0 bases, with 17 bases spanning the gap. The germline V gene has CDR1 MGHDK and CDR2 SYGVNS. This CDR3 is 17 amino acids long. CDR3 sequence (DNA): TGTGCCAGCAGAGAGGGACACGGGGACACGAACACCGGGGAGCTGTTTTTT. Protein product: CASREGHGDTNTGELFF.

CDR3 nucleotide sequence: TGTGCCAGCAGCCCATTCCGGGACAGCGTTGCAACTAATGAAAAACTGTTTTTT. This sequence encodes CASSPFRDSVATNEKLFF. The V gene is TRBV11-2, the J gene TRBJ1-4; 7 nucleotides line up with TRBD1. Unmatched junction bases numbered 12, after V lost 5 bases and J lost 0 bases. From germline, CDR1 is SGHAT and CDR2 FQNNGV. CDR3 length: 18 amino acids.

CDR3: CASSGGGTEAFF. The CDR3 nucleotides read TGTGCCAGCAGTGGGGGGGGCACTGAAGCTTTCTTT. The chain links TRBV6-1 to TRBJ1-1; perhaps TRBD1 as D (5 bases). Trimming removed 4 bases at V and 4 bases at J, with 7 bases between. In germline, CDR1 is MNHNS, CDR2 SASEGT. The length of the CDR3 is 12 residues.

This sequence joins TRBV11-3 and TRBJ2-1, with D possibly TRBD2 on 7 matching bases. Deletions cut 4 bases from V and 0 bases from J, with 22 bases between. CDR3 length equals 19 residues. Germline CDR1 and CDR2: SGHNT and YENEEA. CDR3 residues: CASSSTGWGGESSYNEQFF. DNA for the CDR3: TGTGCCAGCAGCTCGACCGGTTGGGGGGGCGAAAGCTCCTACAATGAGCAGTTCTTC.

The J gene is TRBJ2-5, the V gene TRBV27; 10 bases fit TRBD1. Losses at the gene ends were 6 bases for V and 3 bases for J; bases not matched to a gene: 13. The CDR3 has 17 amino acids. Looked up from germline, CDR1 is MNHEY and CDR2 is SMNVEV (reference sequence). The DNA for the CDR3 is TGTGCCAGCAGCCCCGATTCCGGCGGGACAGGGGAAGAGACCCAGTACTTC. It specifies CASSPDSGGTGEETQYF.

The chain carries TRBV27 and TRBJ2-2; no definite D call. Trimming cost V 7 bases and J 1 base, with 10 bases left between them. This CDR3 comprises 14 residues. Germline V gives CDR1 MNHEY, CDR2 SMNVEV (reference sequence). This CDR3 is CASMEIGNTGELFF. The CDR3 nucleotides are TGTGCCAGCATGGAGATAGGGAACACCGGGGAGCTGTTTTTT.

Remarks on this clone: The junction departs from the called germline gene at one end, perhaps through a read error. This chain uses TRBV7-7 with TRBJ2-7; 10 nucleotides align to TRBD1. Germline-derived CDR1 and CDR2 are SSHAT and FNYEAQ (reference sequence). The CDR3 has 14 residues. The CDR3 DNA is TGTGCTAGCAGCTTAGCAGGGACAGGGGCCGAGCAGTACTTC. Amino acid sequence: CASSLAGTGAEQYF.

V is TRBV7-9 and J is TRBJ2-7, with D perhaps TRBD2 (5 bases). Per germline, CDR1 SEHNR and CDR2 FQNEAQ (reference sequence). V lost 5 bases to trimming and J lost 4 bases, with 15 bases between them. This CDR3 spans 14 amino acids. DNA for the CDR3: TGTGCCAGCAGCCCCCAAGGAGGAGGATACGAGCAGTACTTC. It is translated as CASSPQGGGYEQYF. The variable domain in full, with the rest retrieved from reference TRBV7-9 and TRBJ2-7, is DTGVSQNPRHKITKRGQNVTFRCDPISEHNRLYWYRQTLGQGPEFLTYFQNEAQLEKSRLLSDRFSAERPKGSFSTLEIQRTEQGDSAMYLCASSPQGGGYEQYFGPGTRLTVT.

This rearrangement joins TRBV7-2 to TRBJ2-5, with 9 bases fitting TRBD2. The V and J ends lost 1 base and 2 bases, in that order; junction bases with no gene match: 5. CDR3 size: 16 residues. The germline CDR1 and CDR2 sequences are SGHTA and FQGNSA. The CDR3 sequence: CASSLVGGGVQETQYF. The CDR3 DNA reads as TGTGCCAGCAGCTTAGTTGGCGGGGGGGTTCAAGAGACCCAGTACTTC.

The V gene is TRBV2, the J gene TRBJ1-6, with no clear D. V lost 6 bases and J lost 7, with 7 bases in between. Germline V lookup: CDR1 SNHLY, CDR2 FYNNEI. This CDR3 has 12 amino acids. CDR3 loop: CASRGGNSPLHF. CDR3 nucleotide sequence: TGTGCCAGCAGGGGAGGCAATTCACCCCTCCACTTT.

The chain carries TRBV6-6 and TRBJ1-1, with D tentatively TRBD1 (6 bases). The CDR3 length is 15 residues. The V end lost 4 bases, the J end lost 5 bases, and 17 bases lay between the germline ends. Germline V CDR1 and CDR2: MNHNY, SVGAGI (reference sequence). The CDR3 DNA follows: TGTGCCAGCAGTTTGTCTACAGGGAGATTTACTGAAGCTTTCTTT. This sequence encodes CASSLSTGRFTEAFF.

The V call is TRBV2, the J call TRBJ1-1, with D hard to call. With 5 bases removed from V and 8 bases from J, the gap between germline ends came to 9 bases. Germline V gene data show CDR1 as SNHLY and CDR2 as FYNNEI. The CDR3 loop spans 11 amino acids. This chain's CDR3 is CASSFGGEAFF. In nucleotides, the CDR3 is TGTGCCAGCAGTTTTGGAGGAGAAGCTTTCTTT.

The rearrangement joins TRBV28 to TRBJ1-2, with 7 bases that match TRBD1. The CDR3 length is 16 residues. Germline V lookup: CDR1 MDHEN, CDR2 SYDVKM. Trimming removed 4 bases from V and 8 bases from J; junction bases left unmatched: 16. The CDR3 nucleotides read TGTGCCAGCAGTTCCCCTACAGGGGCCGTGGCTGGGGGCTACACCTTC. Its translation: CASSSPTGAVAGGYTF.